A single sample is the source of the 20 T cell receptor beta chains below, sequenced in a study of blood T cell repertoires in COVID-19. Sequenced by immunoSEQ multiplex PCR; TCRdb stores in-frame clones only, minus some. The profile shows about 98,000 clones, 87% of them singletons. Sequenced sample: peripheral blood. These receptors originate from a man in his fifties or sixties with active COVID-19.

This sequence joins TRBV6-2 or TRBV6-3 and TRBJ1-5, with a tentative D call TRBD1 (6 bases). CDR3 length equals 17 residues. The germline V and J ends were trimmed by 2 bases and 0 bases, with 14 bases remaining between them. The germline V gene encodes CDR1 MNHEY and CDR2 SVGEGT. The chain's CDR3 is CASSYGQLSGSNQPQHF. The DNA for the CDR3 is TGTGCCAGCAGTTACGGACAGCTCTCGGGTAGCAATCAGCCCCAGCATTTT.

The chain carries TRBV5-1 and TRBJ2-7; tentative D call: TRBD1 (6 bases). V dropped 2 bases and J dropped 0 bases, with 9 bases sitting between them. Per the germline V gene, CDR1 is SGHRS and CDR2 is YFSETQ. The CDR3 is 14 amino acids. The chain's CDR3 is CASSFRDTSYEQYF. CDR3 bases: TGCGCCAGCAGCTTCAGGGACACCTCCTACGAGCAGTACTTC.

The CDR3 spells CASSFTGFYGYTF. Here the CDR3 DNA reads TGTGCCAGCAGCTTTACAGGGTTCTATGGCTACACCTTC. The chain joins TRBV5-4 to TRBJ1-2; weak D call: TRBD1 (6 bases). Trimming pared 2 bases from V and 4 bases from J, leaving 9 bases between. Germline CDR1 SGHNT, CDR2 YYREEE (reference sequence). This CDR3 spans 13 amino acids.

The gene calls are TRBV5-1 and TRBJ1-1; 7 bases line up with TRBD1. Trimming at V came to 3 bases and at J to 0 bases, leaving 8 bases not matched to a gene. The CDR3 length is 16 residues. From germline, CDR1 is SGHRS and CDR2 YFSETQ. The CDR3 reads CASSSTGSSVNTEAFF. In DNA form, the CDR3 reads TGCGCCAGCAGCTCGACAGGGTCTTCCGTGAACACTGAAGCTTTCTTT.

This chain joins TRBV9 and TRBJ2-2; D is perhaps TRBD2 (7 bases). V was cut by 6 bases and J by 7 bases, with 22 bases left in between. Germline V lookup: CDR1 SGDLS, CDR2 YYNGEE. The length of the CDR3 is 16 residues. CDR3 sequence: CASNPHRGGRGGELFF. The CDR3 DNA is TGTGCCAGCAATCCCCACCGCGGGGGCAGGGGCGGGGAGCTGTTTTTT.

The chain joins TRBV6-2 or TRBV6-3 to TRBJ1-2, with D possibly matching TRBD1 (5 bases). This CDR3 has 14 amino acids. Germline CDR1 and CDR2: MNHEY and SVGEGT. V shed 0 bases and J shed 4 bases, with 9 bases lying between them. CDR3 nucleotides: TGTGCCAGCAGTTACTCGGGGGGTCCCTATGGCTACACCTTC. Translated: CASSYSGGPYGYTF.

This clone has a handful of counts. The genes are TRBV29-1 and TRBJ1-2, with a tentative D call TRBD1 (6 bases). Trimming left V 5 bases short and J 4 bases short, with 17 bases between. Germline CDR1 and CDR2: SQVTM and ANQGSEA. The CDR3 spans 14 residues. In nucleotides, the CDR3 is TGCAGCGTTCCAGACCGGGACATACTCTATGGCTACACCTTC. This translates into CSVPDRDILYGYTF.

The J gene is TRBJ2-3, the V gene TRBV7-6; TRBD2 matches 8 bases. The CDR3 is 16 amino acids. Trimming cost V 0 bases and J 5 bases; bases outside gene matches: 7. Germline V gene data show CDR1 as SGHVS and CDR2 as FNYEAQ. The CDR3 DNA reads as TGTGCCAGCAGCTTAGCCCAGCGGGGGATAGGAGATACGCAGTATTTT. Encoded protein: CASSLAQRGIGDTQYF.

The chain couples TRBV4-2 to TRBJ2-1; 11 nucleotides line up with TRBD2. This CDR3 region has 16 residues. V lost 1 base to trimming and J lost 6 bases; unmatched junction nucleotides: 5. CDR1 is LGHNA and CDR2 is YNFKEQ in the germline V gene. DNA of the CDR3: TGTGCCAGCAGCCAAGCTCTAGCGGGGGGCATCAATGAGCAGTTCTTC. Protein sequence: CASSQALAGGINEQFF.

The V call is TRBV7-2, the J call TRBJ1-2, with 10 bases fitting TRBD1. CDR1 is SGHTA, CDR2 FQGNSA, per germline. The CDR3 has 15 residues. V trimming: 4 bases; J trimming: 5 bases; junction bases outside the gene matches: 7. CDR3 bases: TGTGCCAGCAGCTCGCGGACAGGGGGTGGGTATGGCTACACCTTC. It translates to CASSSRTGGGYGYTF.

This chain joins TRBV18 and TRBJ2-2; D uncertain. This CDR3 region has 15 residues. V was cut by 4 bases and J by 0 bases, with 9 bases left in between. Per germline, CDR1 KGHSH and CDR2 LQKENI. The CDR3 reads CASSRPTSNTGELFF. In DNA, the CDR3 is TGTGCCAGCTCACGCCCAACTTCGAACACCGGGGAGCTGTTTTTT.

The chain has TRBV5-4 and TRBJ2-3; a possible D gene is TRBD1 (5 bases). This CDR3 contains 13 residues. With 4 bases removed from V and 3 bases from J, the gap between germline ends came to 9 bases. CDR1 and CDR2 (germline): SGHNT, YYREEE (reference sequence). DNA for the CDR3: TGTGCCAGCAGCGATCAGGGAACAGATACGCAGTATTTT. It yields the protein CASSDQGTDTQYF.

The DNA for the CDR3 is TGTGCCAGCAGCGTTGGCGGAACTAATGAAAAACTGTTTTTT. Residues: CASSVGGTNEKLFF. J is TRBJ1-4 and V is TRBV9; no reliable D call. This CDR3 contains 14 residues. The germline CDR1 and CDR2 sequences are SGDLS and YYNGEE. Trimming pared 2 bases from V and 1 base from J, leaving 6 bases between.

The CDR3 loop reads CASSLEDRNNSPLHF. The CDR3 nucleotides are TGTGCCAGCAGCTTGGAGGACAGGAATAATTCACCCCTCCACTTT. This chain joins TRBV5-4 and TRBJ1-6; 7 bases align to TRBD1. Germline values: CDR1 SGHNT, CDR2 YYREEE (reference sequence). V shed 0 bases, J shed 5 bases, and the junction held 2 bases outside the gene matches. CDR3 length equals 15 residues.

The CDR3 here is CASSLFSVVWTEAFF. DNA of the CDR3: TGTGCCAGCAGCTTGTTCTCAGTTGTGTGGACTGAAGCTTTCTTT. The chain joins TRBV5-8 to TRBJ1-1; no definite D call. Trimming shortened V by 1 base and J by 5 bases, and 15 bases separated the two germline ends. The CDR3 runs 15 residues. Germline V CDR1 and CDR2: SGHTS, YDEGEE. Variable domain in full (rest from reference TRBV5-8 and TRBJ1-1): EAGVTQSPTHLIKTRGQQATLRCSPISGHTSVYWYQQALGLGLQFLLWYDEGEERNRGNFPPRFSGRQFPNYSSELNVNALELEDSALYLCASSLFSVVWTEAFFGQGTRLTVV.

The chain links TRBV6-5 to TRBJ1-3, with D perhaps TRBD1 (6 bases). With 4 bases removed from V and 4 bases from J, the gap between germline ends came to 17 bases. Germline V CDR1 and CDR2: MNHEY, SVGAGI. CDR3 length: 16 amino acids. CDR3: CASSSPGVGKGNTIYF. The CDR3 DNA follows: TGTGCCAGCAGTTCCCCAGGGGTGGGGAAGGGAAACACCATATATTTT.

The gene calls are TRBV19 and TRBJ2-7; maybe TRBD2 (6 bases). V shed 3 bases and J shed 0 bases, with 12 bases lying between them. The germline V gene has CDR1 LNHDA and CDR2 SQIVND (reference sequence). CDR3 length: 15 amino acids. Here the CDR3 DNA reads TGTGCCAGTAGTATCGAGGGAGGAAGCTCCTACGAGCAGTACTTC. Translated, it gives CASSIEGGSSYEQYF.

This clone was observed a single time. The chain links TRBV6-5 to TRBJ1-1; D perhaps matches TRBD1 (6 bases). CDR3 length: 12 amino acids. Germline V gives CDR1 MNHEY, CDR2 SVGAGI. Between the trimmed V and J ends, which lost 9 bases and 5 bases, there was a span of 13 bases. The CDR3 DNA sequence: TGTGCCAGTCTGGGGGGGCGGACTGAAGCTTTCTTT. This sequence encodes CASLGGRTEAFF.

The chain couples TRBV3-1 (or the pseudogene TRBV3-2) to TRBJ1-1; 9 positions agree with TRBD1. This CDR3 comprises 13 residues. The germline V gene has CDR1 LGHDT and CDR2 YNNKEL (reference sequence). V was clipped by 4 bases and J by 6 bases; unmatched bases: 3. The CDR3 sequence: CASSLQGAPEAFF. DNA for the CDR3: TGTGCCAGCAGCCTACAGGGGGCGCCTGAAGCTTTCTTT.

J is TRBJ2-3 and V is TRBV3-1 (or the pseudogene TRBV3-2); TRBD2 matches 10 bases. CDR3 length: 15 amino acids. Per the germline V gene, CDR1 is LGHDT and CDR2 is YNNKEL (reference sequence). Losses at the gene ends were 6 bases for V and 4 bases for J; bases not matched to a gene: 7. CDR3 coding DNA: TGTGCCAGCAGTAGAGCGGGGGGGCCGCCAGATACGCAGTATTTT. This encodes CASSRAGGPPDTQYF.